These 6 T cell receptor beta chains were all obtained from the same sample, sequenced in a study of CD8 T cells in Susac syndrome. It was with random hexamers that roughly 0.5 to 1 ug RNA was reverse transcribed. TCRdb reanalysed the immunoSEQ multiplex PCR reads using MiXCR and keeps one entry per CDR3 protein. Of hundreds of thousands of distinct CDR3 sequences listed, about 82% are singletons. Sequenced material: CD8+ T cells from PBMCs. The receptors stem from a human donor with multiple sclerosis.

The CDR3 spells CASNQGSGGNTIYF. CDR3 in DNA: TGTGCCAGCAACCAGGGGAGCGGTGGAAACACCATATATTTT. The genes are TRBV28 and TRBJ1-3, with a possible D match to TRBD1 (6 bases). Germline CDR1 MDHEN, CDR2 SYDVKM. Trimming cost V 7 bases and J 3 bases, with 13 bases left between them. CDR3 length: 14 amino acids. The variable domain in full, with the rest retrieved from reference TRBV28 and TRBJ1-3, is DVKVTQSSRYLVKRTGEKVFLECVQDMDHENMFWYRQDPGLGLRLIYFSYDVKMKEKGDIPEGYSVSREKKERFSLILESASTNQTSMYLCASNQGSGGNTIYFGEGSWLTVV.

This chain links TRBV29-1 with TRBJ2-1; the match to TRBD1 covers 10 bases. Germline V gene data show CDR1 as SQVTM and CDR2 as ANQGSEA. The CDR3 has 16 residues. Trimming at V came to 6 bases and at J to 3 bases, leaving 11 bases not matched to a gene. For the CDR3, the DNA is TGCAGCGTCCCGGGACAGGGGCTAGGCTTCTACAATGAGCAGTTCTTC. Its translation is CSVPGQGLGFYNEQFF.

The CDR3 nucleotides are TGTGCCACCAGCAGGGAGGGTCGGGACGAGCAGTACTTC. Encoded protein: CATSREGRDEQYF. The J gene is TRBJ2-7, the V gene TRBV15; D might be TRBD2 (6 bases). The germline V gene encodes CDR1 LNHNV and CDR2 YYDKDF (reference sequence). The CDR3 totals 13 residues. Trimming took 3 bases from V and 5 from J, leaving 11 bases between them.

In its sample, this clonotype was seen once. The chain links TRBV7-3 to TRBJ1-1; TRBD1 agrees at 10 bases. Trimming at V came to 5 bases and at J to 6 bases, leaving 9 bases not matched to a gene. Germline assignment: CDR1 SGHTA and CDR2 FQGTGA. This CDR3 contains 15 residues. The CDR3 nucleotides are TGTGCCAGCAGCCGCCGGGACAGGGGTTTGGCTGAAGCTTTCTTT. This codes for CASSRRDRGLAEAFF. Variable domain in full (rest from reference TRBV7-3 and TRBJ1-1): GAGVSQTPSNKVTEKGKYVELRCDPISGHTALYWYRQSLGQGPEFLIYFQGTGAADDSGLPNDRFFAVRPEGSVSTLKIQRTERGDSAVYLCASSRRDRGLAEAFFGQGTRLTVV.

The CDR3 DNA reads TGTGCCAGCAGTCCAGGACTTAGCTCCTACAATGAGCAGTTCTTC. Translated: CASSPGLSSYNEQFF. The chain combines TRBV28 with TRBJ2-1; D may be TRBD2 (5 bases). The germline V gene encodes CDR1 MDHEN and CDR2 SYDVKM. The CDR3 totals 15 residues. V was cut by 5 bases and J by 0 bases, with 11 bases left in between.

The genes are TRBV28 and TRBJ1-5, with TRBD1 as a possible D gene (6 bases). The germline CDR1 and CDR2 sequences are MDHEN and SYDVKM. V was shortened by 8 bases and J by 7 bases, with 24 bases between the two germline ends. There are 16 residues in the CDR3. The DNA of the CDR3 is TGTGCCAGCGAGAACTTAACAGGGATGGGGAAGCAGCCCCAGCATTTT. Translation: CASENLTGMGKQPQHF.